Presented here are 27 T cell receptor beta chains from one specimen sequenced in a study of blood T cells in healthy people across ages. Combining a sample-barcoded 5' primer with a J-beta primer mix, a second PCR ran for 7 to 11 cycles. TCRdb reprocessed the 5' RACE reads via MiXCR and lists one record per CDR3 protein. The repertoire includes about 670,000 distinct CDR3 sequences, around 52% of them detected once, and approximately 13% sits in the top ten. Source material: blood. These receptors came from a woman older than 75 in good health.

The CDR3 DNA reads as TGTGCCAGCAGCCAAGATCCAAGGGGGGTGAGCCAGTACTTC. Amino acid sequence: CASSQDPRGVSQYF. This chain links TRBV3-1 with TRBJ2-5; D might be TRBD1 or TRBD2, each matching 6 bases. The CDR3 is 14 amino acids. Trimming shortened V by 0 bases and J by 10 bases, and 15 bases separated the two germline ends. Germline CDR1 LGHDT, CDR2 YNNKEL (reference sequence).

Of note for this clonotype: A read error may be the cause here, since a much bigger clone is one base away. The rearrangement links TRBV3-1 to TRBJ2-1; D gene unclear. The J call may be wrong; the DNA end is better matched by TRBJ2-7. CDR3 length equals 14 residues. Germline-derived CDR1 and CDR2 are LGHDT and YNNKEL (reference sequence). The CDR3 DNA reads as TGTGCCAGCAGCCAGGGAATCTCCTACAATGAGCAGTACTTC. Amino acids: CASSQGISYNEQYF.

A note on this clonotype: A junction boundary mismatches the germline segment, possibly from a read error. The rearrangement uses TRBV29-1 and TRBJ2-3; no firm D call. There are 11 residues in the CDR3. Germline CDR1 is SQVTM and CDR2 is ANQGSEA. CDR3 in amino acids: CSAGTVDTQYF. The CDR3 DNA sequence: TGCAGCGCCGGAACCGTAGATACACAGTATTTT.

The rearrangement links TRBV20-1 to TRBJ2-7; D is unclear. The J call could be wrong; TRBJ2-5 is a better fit for the DNA end. This CDR3 contains 13 residues. From germline, CDR1 is DFQATT and CDR2 SNEGSKA (reference sequence). The CDR3, as DNA: TGCAGTGCTAGAGGGGCTAGTATGGGGACCCAGTACTTC. As protein: CSARGASMGTQYF.

This clonotype was found a few times. Given a much more abundant clone one base away, this may be a read error. This chain uses TRBV6-6 with TRBJ2-5, with D tentatively TRBD1 (6 bases). CDR1 MNHNY and CDR2 SVGAGI come from the germline V gene (reference sequence). This CDR3 has 15 amino acids. V shed 5 bases and J shed 11 bases, with 24 bases lying between them. The CDR3 nucleotides read TGTGCCAGCAGTCGCAGTACAGGGTTAGGCAATGAGCAGTACTTC. This encodes CASSRSTGLGNEQYF.

This clonotype has a single count. A read error may be the cause here, since a much bigger clone is one base away. The chain links TRBV12-3 or TRBV12-4 to TRBJ2-5; 8 positions agree with TRBD2. With V trimmed by 6 bases and J by 5 bases, 14 bases remained unmatched. The CDR3 covers 16 residues. The CDR3 is CASREGIAGLQETQYF. The CDR3 DNA reads as TGTGCCAGCAGGGAGGGAATAGCGGGGCTTCAGGAGACCCAGTACTTC.

This clonotype was observed at least ten times. Compared with germline, one end of the junction differs, possibly owing to a read error. This chain links TRBV12-5 with TRBJ2-1; 11 positions match TRBD1. Germline V lookup: CDR1 LGHNT, CDR2 FRNRAP. The CDR3 length is 18 residues. CDR3 nucleotide sequence: TGCGCCAAGCGGGACAGGGGGAAAGTGCCAATTCCCAGCGATGAGCAGTTCTTC. Encoded protein: CAKRDRGKVPIPSDEQFF.

This clonotype was observed at least ten times. The chain carries TRBV29-1 and TRBJ2-3; D is perhaps TRBD1 or TRBD2 (5 bases each). CDR3 length: 12 residues. The germline V and J ends were trimmed by 3 bases and 4 bases, with 8 bases remaining between them. The germline gives CDR1 SQVTM, CDR2 ANQGSEA. CDR3 nucleotides: TGCAGCGTTGACAGGGAGCCAGATACGCAGTATTTT. Protein sequence: CSVDREPDTQYF.

This clonotype was detected a few times. V usage is TRBV7-6 and J usage is TRBJ1-4; 7 bases agree with TRBD1. J lost 8 bases, V lost 6 bases, and 18 bases had no gene match. Germline CDR1 reads SGHVS; CDR2 reads FNYEAQ. The CDR3 spans 17 residues. DNA of the CDR3: TGTGCCAGCAGATCCGACAGGGCCGCATCTCTTAGGGAAAAACTGTTTTTT. Translation: CASRSDRAASLREKLFF.

This clonotype was recorded many times. This chain links TRBV2 with TRBJ2-7, with 8 bases lining up with TRBD1. The CDR3 runs to 14 residues. Germline CDR1 and CDR2: SNHLY and FYNNEI. Unmatched junction bases numbered 6, after V lost 4 bases and J lost 4 bases. DNA of the CDR3: TGTGCCAGCAGTGGGAGGACAGGGACGTACGAGCAGTACTTC. Residues: CASSGRTGTYEQYF.

The rearrangement uses TRBV7-8 and TRBJ2-6; D is perhaps TRBD1 or TRBD2 (5 bases each). V lost 11 bases and J 0 bases, leaving 17 bases between the germline ends. The CDR3 has 16 residues. Germline CDR1 and CDR2: SGHVS and FQNEAQ. The CDR3 DNA reads TGTGCCTTCTCCGGGACGGCGAGCTCTGGGGCCAACGTCCTGACTTTC. Encoded protein: CAFSGTASSGANVLTF.

In this sample, this clonotype turned up many times. The chain employs TRBV27 and TRBJ1-2; TRBD1 might be the D (6 bases). Germline CDR1 MNHEY, CDR2 SMNVEV (reference sequence). Trimming stripped 6 bases from V and 8 bases from J, with 10 bases between. This CDR3 is 11 amino acids long. DNA for the CDR3: TGTGCCAGCAGGACAGGTGGGGGCTACACCTTC. This codes for CASRTGGGYTF.

Only a few counts were recorded for this clonotype. This chain connects TRBV6-2 or TRBV6-3 to TRBJ2-7; D assignment may be TRBD1 or TRBD2 (5 bases each). This CDR3 spans 16 amino acids. The V and J ends lost 7 bases and 0 bases respectively, with 19 bases between them. Germline CDR1 reads MNHEY; CDR2 reads SVGEGT. CDR3 residues: CASTHRDGGSSYEQYF. CDR3 nucleotides: TGTGCCAGCACCCACCGGGACGGTGGGAGCTCCTACGAGCAGTACTTC.

This rearrangement joins TRBV7-2 to TRBJ2-2; 7 bases align to TRBD2. This CDR3 region has 17 residues. With 2 bases clipped from V and 5 bases from J, the junction kept 11 bases outside the gene matches. CDR1 is SGHTA, CDR2 FQGNSA, per germline. DNA of the CDR3: TGTGCCAGCAGCTTAAATTTCTTGCGGGGGAGGACCGGGGAGCTGTTTTTT. It codes for CASSLNFLRGRTGELFF.

The rearrangement links TRBV7-9 to TRBJ1-5, with TRBD1 matching over 7 bases. Germline V lookup: CDR1 SEHNR, CDR2 FQNEAQ (reference sequence). V dropped 5 bases and J dropped 3; count of bases not matched to a gene: 10. This CDR3 region has 16 residues. CDR3 nucleotides: TGTGCCAGCAGCCCCATGACAGGGCTATCCAATCAGCCCCAGCATTTT. Protein: CASSPMTGLSNQPQHF.

The chain joins TRBV18 to TRBJ2-5; 9 nucleotides agree with TRBD2. V was clipped by 1 base and J by 3 bases; unmatched bases: 0. CDR1 is KGHSH, CDR2 LQKENI, per germline. CDR3 length: 14 residues. CDR3: CASSPRTSEETQYF. Here the CDR3 DNA reads TGTGCCAGCTCACCACGGACTAGCGAAGAGACCCAGTACTTC.

The chain recombines TRBV27 with TRBJ2-1, with D hard to call. This CDR3 contains 13 residues. The germline V and J ends were trimmed by 8 bases and 5 bases, with 13 bases remaining between them. Germline CDR1 MNHEY, CDR2 SMNVEV (reference sequence). DNA of the CDR3: TGTGCCAGCTCCCCCACCCGCAACAATGAGCAGTTCTTC. Amino acid sequence: CASSPTRNNEQFF.

This clonotype was detected a few times. The chain is built from TRBV5-1 and TRBJ2-5, with 7 bases aligning to TRBD2. The end of the DNA fits TRBJ2-7 better, so the J call may be wrong. The germline CDR1 and CDR2 sequences are SGHRS and YFSETQ. CDR3 length equals 15 residues. The CDR3 nucleotides read TGCGCCAGCAACTTCTCTAGCGGCCCCCCTGCCGAGCAGTACTTC. It encodes CASNFSSGPPAEQYF.

The V call is TRBV21-1, the J call TRBJ2-5; the DNA was not used to check the table's D call, TRBD2. TRBV21-1 is deemed a pseudogene. The CDR3 spans 15 residues. The CDR3 coding sequence is TGTGCCAGCAGCTCAAGGAGCGGTACCTACAATGAGCAGTACTTC. Its protein is CASSSRSGTYNEQYF.

The genes are TRBV3-1 and TRBJ2-1; 9 bases match TRBD2. The CDR3 spans 14 residues. V trimming: 6 bases; J trimming: 7 bases; junction bases outside the gene matches: 7. Germline values: CDR1 LGHDT, CDR2 YNNKEL (reference sequence). The CDR3 region is CASRVLAGANEQFF. As DNA, the CDR3 is TGTGCCAGCAGAGTACTAGCGGGCGCAAATGAGCAGTTCTTC.

The rearrangement uses TRBV5-1 and TRBJ2-4; 11 bases fit TRBD1. The J call may be in error: the DNA end matches TRBJ2-7 better. The CDR3 spans 16 residues. Germline CDR1 reads SGHRS; CDR2 reads YFSETQ. CDR3 sequence reads: CASSEDRGPLTYEQYF. In nucleotides, the CDR3 is TGCGCCAGCTCGGAGGACAGGGGGCCGTTAACCTACGAGCAGTACTTC.

The J gene is TRBJ2-1, the V gene TRBV2; TRBD1 matches 9 bases. Germline loops: CDR1 SNHLY, CDR2 FYNNEI. The CDR3 sequence is 13 residues long. With V trimmed by 7 bases and J by 14 bases, 12 bases remained unmatched. CDR3 in DNA: TGTGCCAGCACTCCGGGACAGGGAAGAGGAAAGTTCTTC. Translating gives CASTPGQGRGKFF.

This sequence joins TRBV29-1 and TRBJ1-1, with 8 bases aligning to TRBD1. The V gene end was trimmed by 8 bases and the J gene end by 4 bases; junction bases not matched to a gene: 6. Germline-derived CDR1 and CDR2 are SQVTM and ANQGSEA. CDR3 length: 12 residues. The DNA for the CDR3 is TGCAGCTCCGGACAGGGATCCACTGAAGCTTTCTTT. It yields the protein CSSGQGSTEAFF.

V is TRBV29-1 and J is TRBJ2-3; D remains ambiguous. CDR1 SQVTM and CDR2 ANQGSEA come from the germline V gene. The CDR3 extends over 12 amino acids. CDR3 in DNA: TGCAGTAAGCAGAGTAGCACAGATACGCAGTATTTT. This gives the protein CSKQSSTDTQYF.

Of note for this clonotype: Relative to the germline gene, one junction end is altered; a read error may explain this. The V call is TRBV18, the J call TRBJ1-5; D is unclear. The CDR3 is made up of 13 amino acids. CDR1 is KGHSH and CDR2 is LQKENI in the germline V gene. The CDR3 spells CASAPAVDQPQHF. In DNA, the CDR3 is TGTGCCAGCGCACCGGCAGTGGATCAGCCCCAGCATTTT.

Only a few counts were recorded for this clonotype. V usage is TRBV21-1 and J usage is TRBJ1-1; TRBD1 is the table's D call, not checked against the DNA. TRBV21-1 is a recognized pseudogene. The length of the CDR3 is 15 residues. CDR3 residues: CASGSCDRVDTEAFF. In nucleotides, the CDR3 is TGTGCCAGCGGTTCCTGTGACAGGGTGGACACTGAAGCTTTCTTT.

This clonotype was detected only a few times. This chain connects TRBV7-2 to TRBJ2-1; 12 nucleotides agree with TRBD2. The V and J ends lost 3 bases and 10 bases, in that order; junction bases with no gene match: 4. The CDR3 runs to 14 residues. Germline values: CDR1 SGHTA, CDR2 FQGNSA. The CDR3 DNA sequence: TGTGCCAGCAGCTTCGCGACTAGCGGGGGAGAGCAGTTCTTC. Its protein is CASSFATSGGEQFF.